These T cell receptor beta chains were read from a single sample in a study of CD8 T cells in Susac syndrome. TCRdb itself ran the immunoSEQ multiplex PCR reads through MiXCR, one entry per CDR3 protein. The sample contains under 200,000 distinct CDR3 sequences, about 95% of which appear only once. The sequencing input was CD8+ T cells from PBMCs. These receptors came from a human donor with multiple sclerosis. Each CDR3 is given with its conserved first and last residue. Each record gives: J gene, V gene, clone size, D gene, CDR3 DNA, CDR3 protein. A D gene is named only where the DNA matches it firmly. For some rows the clone size is stated as once, few or many, or as a class when expanded; others skip it.

TRBJ2-7 | TRBV28 | . | . | TGTGCCAGCAGTTTACCTGGAGAGCAGGCCTACGAGCAGTACTTC | CASSLPGEQAYEQYF
TRBJ2-1 | TRBV3-1 | . | . | TGTGCCAGCAGACGACAGGAAAGCTCCTACAATGAGCAGTTCTTC | CASRRQESSYNEQFF
TRBJ2-5 | TRBV7-6 | . | TRBD2 | TGTGCCAGCAGCTTAAACATTCTGCGGGGGCAAGAGACCCAGTACTTC | CASSLNILRGQETQYF
TRBJ2-2 | TRBV7-9 | . | . | TGTGCCAGCAGCTTACCACTTCTCGAGCTGTTTTTT | CASSLPLLELFF
TRBJ2-1 | TRBV27 | once | . | TGTGCCAGCAGTCCCCCCGGTAGGGAGCAGTTCTTC | CASSPPGREQFF
TRBJ1-1 | TRBV15 | . | . | TGTGCCACCAGCCGGCGGGACGGCCACCCTTATAACACTGAAGCTTTCTTT | CATSRRDGHPYNTEAFF
TRBJ2-7 | TRBV19 | . | . | TGTGCCAGTAGTATTGACATAGAAGAGGAGCAGTACTTC | CASSIDIEEEQYF
TRBJ2-1 | TRBV2 | once | TRBD1 | TGTGCCACCCATCCCATGGGGGACAGAGTTTATGAGCAGTTCTTC | CATHPMGDRVYEQFF
TRBJ2-5 | TRBV6-2/TRBV6-3 | . | TRBD2 | TGTGCCAGCAGTTACCTGGAGAGCGGGAGGGAGACCCAGTACTTC | CASSYLESGRETQYF
TRBJ2-1 | TRBV5-6 | . | . | TGTGCCAGCGGAGGTGGTTACAATGAGCAGTTCTTC | CASGGGYNEQFF
TRBJ2-3 | TRBV13 | once | TRBD2 | TGTGCCAGCAGCGCGGCCGGGACTAGCGACACAGATACGCAGTATTTT | CASSAAGTSDTDTQYF
TRBJ2-1 | TRBV29-1 | . | . | TGCAGCGTCCCCCAGTCGAATGAGCAGTTCTTC | CSVPQSNEQFF
TRBJ2-1 | TRBV29-1 | . | . | TGCAGCGTTGAAGGGTCGCCCCGAAGCTCCTACAATGAGCAGTTCTTC | CSVEGSPRSSYNEQFF
TRBJ2-1 | TRBV9 | . | . | TGTGCCAGCAGCGTAGGAGGCCTCGGGGGGCTCTCCCCCCCCCAGTTCTTC | CASSVGGLGGLSPPQFF
TRBJ2-7 | TRBV7-9 | . | . | TGTGCCAGCACCCCATCCGGGAACAGGGTCTACGAGCAGTACTTC | CASTPSGNRVYEQYF
TRBJ2-4 | TRBV7-9 | . | . | TGTGCCAGCAGCTCGCCGCACAGCTCAAACATTCAGTACTTC | CASSSPHSSNIQYF
TRBJ1-2 | TRBV20-1 | . | . | TGCAGTGCTAGCAACAGGGATCACTATGGCTACACCTTC | CSASNRDHYGYTF
TRBJ2-1 | TRBV6-2/TRBV6-3 | . | . | TGTGCCAGCAGTTGGCGGGACAATGAGCAGTTCTTC | CASSWRDNEQFF
TRBJ1-1 | TRBV29-1 | . | . | TGCAGCGCCTTCGGGGCGGGAGATATCACTGAAGCTTTCTTT | CSAFGAGDITEAFF
TRBJ1-5 | TRBV7-9 | . | TRBD1 | TGTGCCAGCAGCCGGGACAGCCAGCCCCAGCATTTT | CASSRDSQPQHF
TRBJ2-5 | TRBV25-1 | . | . | TGTGCCAGCGCTCGGACACGGCAAGAGACCCAGTACTTC | CASARTRQETQYF
TRBJ2-2 | TRBV15 | . | . | TGTGCCACCAGCAGAGCCCGCACCGGGGAGCTGTTTTTT | CATSRARTGELFF
TRBJ1-5 | TRBV4-1 | once | TRBD1 | TGCGCCAGCAGCCCCGGGACAGGGCCGGTGAGCAATCAGCCCCAGCATTTT | CASSPGTGPVSNQPQHF
TRBJ2-7 | TRBV5-6 | . | . | TGTGCCAGCAGCTTGGGAATGAACTACGAGCAGTACTTC | CASSLGMNYEQYF
TRBJ1-5 | TRBV6-4 | . | . | TGTGCCAGCAGTGCTACCGTGGGTCAGCCCCAGCATTTT | CASSATVGQPQHF
TRBJ1-2 | TRBV5-1 | . | . | TGCGCCAGCAGCTTGGAAGGGGATTTGCGCTACACCTTC | CASSLEGDLRYTF
TRBJ2-7 | TRBV6-6 | . | . | TGTGCCACTCGGGGGACCTACGAGCAGTACTTC | CATRGTYEQYF
TRBJ2-7 | TRBV29-1 | . | TRBD2 | TGCAGCGTTGCAGCGGGAGGCGAGCAGTACTTC | CSVAAGGEQYF